Detailed here is one T cell receptor beta chain. This sample is drawn from a study of blood T cell repertoires in COVID-19. Study summary: Sites in the United States, Italy and Spain provided acute and convalescent COVID-19 samples.

This CDR3 comprises 14 residues. V lost 3 bases to trimming and J lost 9 bases, with 16 bases between them. Germline V gives CDR1 SGHKS, CDR2 YYEKEE (reference sequence). Sequencing used immunoSEQ multiplex PCR; TCRdb keeps in-frame clones, though not all of them. The sample carries about 360,000 clones, around 86% recorded once. Sequences were obtained from peripheral blood. This clonotype was sampled from a human donor in a cohort sampled during active COVID-19. The chain carries TRBV5-5 and TRBJ2-4; perhaps TRBD1 as D (6 bases). The chain's CDR3 is CASSYTGFNSIQYF. CDR3 sequence (DNA): TGTGCCAGCAGCTATACAGGGTTTAATAGCATTCAGTACTTC.